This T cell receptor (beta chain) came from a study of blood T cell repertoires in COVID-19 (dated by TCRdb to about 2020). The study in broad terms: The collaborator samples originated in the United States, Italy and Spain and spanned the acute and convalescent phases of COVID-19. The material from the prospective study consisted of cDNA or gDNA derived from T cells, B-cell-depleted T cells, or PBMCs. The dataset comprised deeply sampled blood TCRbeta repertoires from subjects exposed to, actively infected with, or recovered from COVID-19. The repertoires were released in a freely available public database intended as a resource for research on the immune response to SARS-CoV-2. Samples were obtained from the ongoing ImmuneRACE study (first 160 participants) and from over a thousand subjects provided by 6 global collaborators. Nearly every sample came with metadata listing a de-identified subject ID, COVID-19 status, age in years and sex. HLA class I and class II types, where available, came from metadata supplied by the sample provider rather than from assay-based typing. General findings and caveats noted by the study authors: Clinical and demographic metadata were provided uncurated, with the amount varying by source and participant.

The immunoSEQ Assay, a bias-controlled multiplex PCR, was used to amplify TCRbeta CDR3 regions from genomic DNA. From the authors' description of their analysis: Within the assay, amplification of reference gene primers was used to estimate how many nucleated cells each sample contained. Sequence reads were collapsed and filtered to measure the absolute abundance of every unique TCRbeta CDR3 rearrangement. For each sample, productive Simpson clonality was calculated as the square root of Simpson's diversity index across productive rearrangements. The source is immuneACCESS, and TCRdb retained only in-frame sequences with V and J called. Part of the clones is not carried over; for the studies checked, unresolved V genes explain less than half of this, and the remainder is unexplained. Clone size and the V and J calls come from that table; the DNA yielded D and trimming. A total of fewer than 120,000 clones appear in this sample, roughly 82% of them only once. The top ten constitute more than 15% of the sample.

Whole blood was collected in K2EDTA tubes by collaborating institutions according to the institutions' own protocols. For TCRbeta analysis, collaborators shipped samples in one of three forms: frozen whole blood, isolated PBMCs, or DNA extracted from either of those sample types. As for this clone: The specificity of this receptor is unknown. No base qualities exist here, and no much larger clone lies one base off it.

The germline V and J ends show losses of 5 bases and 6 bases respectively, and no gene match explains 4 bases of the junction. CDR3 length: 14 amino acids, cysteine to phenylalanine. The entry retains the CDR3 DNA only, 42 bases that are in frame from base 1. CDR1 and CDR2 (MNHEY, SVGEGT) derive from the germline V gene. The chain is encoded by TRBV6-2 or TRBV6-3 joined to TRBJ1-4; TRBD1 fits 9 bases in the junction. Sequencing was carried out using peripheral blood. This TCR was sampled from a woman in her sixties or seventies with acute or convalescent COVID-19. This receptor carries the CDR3 CASSDRGTDEKLFF. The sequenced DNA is TGTGCCAGCAGTGACAGGGGGACGGATGAAAAACTGTTTTTT.